What follows are 20 T cell receptor beta chains derived from one specimen sequenced in a study of blood T cell repertoires in COVID-19. Profiling relied on immunoSEQ multiplex PCR, and the TCRdb table lists in-frame clones only, not all of them. The sample gives over 200,000 clones, about 88% of which show up once; 4% is in the top ten. Sequences were obtained from peripheral blood. Receptors were obtained from a man in his 60s who had recovered from COVID-19.

This chain links TRBV12-3 or TRBV12-4 with TRBJ1-2; TRBD1 is a possible D gene (6 bases). The V and J ends lost 6 bases and 7 bases respectively, with 15 bases between them. This CDR3 contains 13 residues. As DNA, the CDR3 is TGTGCCAGCAGACTGCAGGGGAGTTCTGGCTACACCTTC. Its translation is CASRLQGSSGYTF.

The CDR3 reads CASSQGGDSYYEQYF. CDR3 nucleotide sequence: TGTGCCAGCAGCCAAGGAGGGGACAGTTACTACGAGCAGTACTTC. The chain carries TRBV4-2 and TRBJ2-7, with 7 bases identical to TRBD1. Trimming at V came to 1 base and at J to 3 bases, leaving 6 bases not matched to a gene. Germline V lookup: CDR1 LGHNA, CDR2 YNFKEQ. The length of the CDR3 is 15 residues.

The chain recombines TRBV27 with TRBJ1-5; possible D gene TRBD1, 5 bases. V lost 4 bases, J lost 4 bases, and 8 bases lay in between. This CDR3 has 13 residues. The germline CDR1 and CDR2 sequences are MNHEY and SMNVEV (reference sequence). The CDR3 bases are TGTGCCAGCAGTTCTAACAGGAATCAGCCCCAGCATTTT. Its translation: CASSSNRNQPQHF.

The rearrangement joins TRBV5-1 to TRBJ2-6; D gene uncertain. Trimming stripped 0 bases from V and 1 base from J, with 5 bases between. CDR3 length equals 15 residues. Germline V gives CDR1 SGHRS, CDR2 YFSETQ. CDR3 sequence: CASSLVLSGANVLTF. In nucleotides, the CDR3 is TGCGCCAGCAGCTTGGTGCTATCTGGGGCCAACGTCCTGACTTTC.

The V call is TRBV11-2, the J call TRBJ2-5, with 9 bases that match TRBD1. Looked up from germline, CDR1 is SGHAT and CDR2 is FQNNGV. J lost 5 bases, V lost 5 bases, and 12 bases had no gene match. CDR3 length: 16 residues. The CDR3 bases are TGTGCCAGCAGCCGCAGCACCGGGACAGGGCCCGAGACCCAGTACTTC. It codes for CASSRSTGTGPETQYF. The full variable domain, completed using reference TRBV11-2 and TRBJ2-5, is EAGVAQSPRYKIIEKRQSVAFWCNPISGHATLYWYQQILGQGPKLLIQFQNNGVVDDSQLPKDRFSAERLKGVDSTLKIQPAKLEDSAVYLCASSRSTGTGPETQYFGPGTRLLVL.

This chain connects TRBV21-1 to TRBJ2-2; whether TRBD2, the table's D call, matches the DNA was not checked. TRBV21-1 is tagged as a pseudogene. The CDR3 extends over 17 amino acids. The CDR3 region is CASSKVWLAGPTGELFF. In DNA, the CDR3 is TGTGCCAGCAGCAAAGTATGGCTAGCGGGGCCCACCGGGGAGCTGTTTTTT.

This chain connects TRBV7-8 to TRBJ2-5; 11 bases map to TRBD1. The CDR3 is made up of 16 amino acids. The germline V gene encodes CDR1 SGHVS and CDR2 FQNEAQ. Trimming removed 7 bases from V and 4 bases from J; junction bases left unmatched: 11. The chain's CDR3 is CASTKMGQGGGETQYF. In nucleotides, the CDR3 is TGTGCCAGCACCAAGATGGGACAGGGGGGCGGAGAGACCCAGTACTTC.

The V and J genes are TRBV18 and TRBJ1-1; 7 bases are shared with TRBD1. This CDR3 has 14 residues. J lost 0 bases, V lost 2 bases, and 0 bases had no gene match. Per germline, CDR1 KGHSH and CDR2 LQKENI. In DNA, the CDR3 is TGTGCCAGCTCACCAGACAGGGTGAACACTGAAGCTTTCTTT. This encodes CASSPDRVNTEAFF.

This clone was seen only once. The chain links TRBV19 to TRBJ2-1; 10 nucleotides line up with TRBD2. Trimming cost V 0 bases and J 7 bases; bases outside gene matches: 6. The CDR3 covers 16 residues. Per the germline V gene, CDR1 is LNHDA and CDR2 is SQIVND (reference sequence). The chain's CDR3 is CASSIDGASGGNEQFF. The CDR3 DNA follows: TGTGCCAGTAGTATAGATGGGGCTAGCGGGGGTAATGAGCAGTTCTTC.

This sequence joins TRBV4-2 and TRBJ2-1; perhaps TRBD2 as D (6 bases). The CDR3 consists of 14 residues. Between the trimmed V and J ends, which lost 1 base and 8 bases, there was a span of 12 bases. Germline V gives CDR1 LGHNA, CDR2 YNFKEQ. The CDR3, as DNA: TGTGCCAGCAGCCAAGGGACGGGGGTGCATGAGCAGTTCTTC. It codes for CASSQGTGVHEQFF.

This chain joins TRBV18 and TRBJ2-6; the match to TRBD2 covers 11 bases. J was trimmed by 1 base and V by 5 bases; bases with no gene match: 4. CDR3 length equals 17 residues. Germline V gene lookup returns CDR1 KGHSH and CDR2 LQKENI. The CDR3 reads CASSDTSGGSGANVLTF. CDR3 nucleotide sequence: TGTGCCAGCTCAGATACTAGCGGGGGATCTGGGGCCAACGTCCTGACTTTC.

V gene TRBV12-3 or TRBV12-4 combines with J gene TRBJ1-1; D is unclear. V was clipped by 6 bases and J by 3 bases, with 11 bases between them. CDR3 length equals 13 residues. In DNA, the CDR3 is TGTGCCAGCAGCATCCAGGTGGACACTGAAGCTTTCTTT. It specifies CASSIQVDTEAFF.

V is TRBV6-4 and J is TRBJ2-2, with D hard to call. There are 14 residues in the CDR3. The germline CDR1 and CDR2 sequences are MRHNA and SNTAGT. V gave up 4 bases and J gave up 4 bases, with 10 bases separating them. In DNA form, the CDR3 reads TGTGCCAGCAGTGTAGACAAGGTCACCGGGGAGCTGTTTTTT. Its protein product is CASSVDKVTGELFF.

The chain joins TRBV6-6 to TRBJ2-5; 9 bases line up with TRBD1. Trimming cost V 5 bases and J 4 bases; bases outside gene matches: 5. The germline gives CDR1 MNHNY, CDR2 SVGAGI (reference sequence). The CDR3 covers 14 residues. CDR3 in amino acids: CASSRTGERETQYF. CDR3 DNA sequence: TGTGCCAGCAGTAGGACAGGGGAGCGAGAGACCCAGTACTTC.

The chain is built from TRBV11-1 and TRBJ1-1, with TRBD1 matching over 9 bases. The V gene end was trimmed by 2 bases and the J gene end by 4 bases; junction bases not matched to a gene: 5. This CDR3 region has 15 residues. The V gene's germline CDR1 is SGHAT and CDR2 FQDESV (reference sequence). This chain's CDR3 is CASSLRDRVSTEAFF. The CDR3 nucleotides are TGTGCCAGCAGCTTAAGGGACAGGGTGAGCACTGAAGCTTTCTTT.

V and J are TRBV3-1 (or the pseudogene TRBV3-2) and TRBJ2-7, with 9 bases aligning to TRBD1. The CDR3 has 14 amino acids. Germline CDR1 LGHDT, CDR2 YNNKEL (reference sequence). J lost 0 bases, V lost 6 bases, and 3 bases had no gene match. CDR3 DNA sequence: TGTGCCAGCAGGCGGGACAGGGTCTCCTACGAGCAGTACTTC. It yields the protein CASRRDRVSYEQYF.

The J gene is TRBJ2-7, the V gene TRBV19, with TRBD1 matching over 8 bases. CDR1 and CDR2 (germline): LNHDA, SQIVND (reference sequence). The V segment lost 6 bases and the J segment 12 bases; nucleotides outside the gene matches: 16. The CDR3 extends over 14 amino acids. CDR3 residues: CASSPSRTGTRTYF. In nucleotides, the CDR3 is TGTGCCAGTAGCCCCTCGCGGACAGGGACGAGGACGTACTTC.

V usage is TRBV5-4 and J usage is TRBJ2-5, with 11 bases fitting TRBD2. CDR1 SGHNT and CDR2 YYREEE come from the germline V gene (reference sequence). There are 15 residues in the CDR3. V dropped 2 bases and J dropped 2; count of bases not matched to a gene: 2. CDR3 sequence (DNA): TGTGCCAGCAGCTTACTAGCGGGGGCACAAGAGACCCAGTACTTC. Translated, it gives CASSLLAGAQETQYF.

The gene calls are TRBV4-2 and TRBJ2-1; 8 positions match TRBD1. Trimming at V came to 4 bases and at J to 7 bases, leaving 9 bases not matched to a gene. This CDR3 comprises 15 residues. Germline V gene lookup returns CDR1 LGHNA and CDR2 YNFKEQ. CDR3 sequence (DNA): TGTGCCAGCAGCCCTCGGACAGGGATAGCTAATGAGCAGTTCTTC. Translating gives CASSPRTGIANEQFF.

The chain carries TRBV19 and TRBJ2-2; a weak D match, TRBD2 (6 bases). Germline V gene lookup returns CDR1 LNHDA and CDR2 SQIVND (reference sequence). CDR3 size: 13 residues. Trimming left V 4 bases short and J 7 bases short, with 10 bases between. The CDR3 region is CASSNPGGGELFF. The CDR3, as DNA: TGTGCCAGTAGTAACCCCGGGGGCGGGGAGCTGTTTTTT.